This TCR beta chain was sequenced in a study of blood T cell repertoires in COVID-19. Per the germline V gene, CDR1 is SGHRS and CDR2 is YFSETQ. V was pared by 2 bases and J by 6 bases, with 11 bases between. CDR3 length: 14 amino acids. Original handling: Amplification from reference gene primers served as the basis for estimated nucleated cell counts. Clones were read by immunoSEQ multiplex PCR, and TCRdb kept only the in-frame ones, dropping some. The V and J calls and clone size are taken from that table; D and trimming were inferred from the DNA. This table holds under 130,000 clones, roughly 89% found once.

This TCR derives from a woman older than 75 in a cohort sampled during active COVID-19. Sequenced sample: peripheral blood. The rearrangement joins TRBV5-1 to TRBJ2-2; D perhaps matches TRBD1 (6 bases). As DNA, the CDR3 is TGCGCCAGCAGCTTCATACAGGGCTCCGGGGAGCTGTTTTTT. Its protein product is CASSFIQGSGELFF.